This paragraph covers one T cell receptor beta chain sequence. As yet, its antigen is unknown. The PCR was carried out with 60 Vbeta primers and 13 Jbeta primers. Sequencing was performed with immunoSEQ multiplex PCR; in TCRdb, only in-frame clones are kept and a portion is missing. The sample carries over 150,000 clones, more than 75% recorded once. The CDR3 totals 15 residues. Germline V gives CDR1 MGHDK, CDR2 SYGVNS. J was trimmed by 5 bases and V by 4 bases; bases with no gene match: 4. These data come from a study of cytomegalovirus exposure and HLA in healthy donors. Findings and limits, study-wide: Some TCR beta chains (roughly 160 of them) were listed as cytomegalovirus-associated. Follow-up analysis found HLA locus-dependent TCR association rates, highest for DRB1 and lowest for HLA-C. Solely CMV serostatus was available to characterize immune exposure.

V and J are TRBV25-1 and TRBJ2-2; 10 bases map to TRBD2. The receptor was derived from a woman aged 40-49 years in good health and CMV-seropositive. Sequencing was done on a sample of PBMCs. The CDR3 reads CASSASTSGTGELFF. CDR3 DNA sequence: TGTGCCAGCAGTGCCTCGACTAGCGGGACCGGGGAGCTGTTTTTT.